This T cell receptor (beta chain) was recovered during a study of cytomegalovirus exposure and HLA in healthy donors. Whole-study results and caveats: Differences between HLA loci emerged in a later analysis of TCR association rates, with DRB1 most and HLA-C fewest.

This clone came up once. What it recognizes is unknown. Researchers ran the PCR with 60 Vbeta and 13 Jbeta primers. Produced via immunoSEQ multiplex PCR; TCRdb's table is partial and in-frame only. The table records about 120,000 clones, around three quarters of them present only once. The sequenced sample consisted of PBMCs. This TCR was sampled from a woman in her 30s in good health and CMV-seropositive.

CDR3 residues: CASSIIGTGGAKVQPQHF. DNA for the CDR3: TGTGCCAGTAGTATTATAGGGACAGGGGGCGCGAAGGTACAGCCCCAGCATTTT. This sequence joins TRBV19 and TRBJ1-5; TRBD1 matches 12 bases. Germline V gene data show CDR1 as LNHDA and CDR2 as SQIVND (reference sequence). The CDR3 runs 18 residues. The V and J ends lost 3 bases and 7 bases, in that order; junction bases with no gene match: 13.